The TCR beta chain described here comes from a study of PD-1 blockade in classical Hodgkin lymphoma. After autologous stem cell transplantation all patients relapsed, and prior brentuximab vedotin exposure differed between cohorts. Produced via immunoSEQ multiplex PCR; TCRdb's table is partial and in-frame only. The sample records about 63,000 clones, roughly 91% being singletons. V was clipped by 0 bases and J by 1 base, with 7 bases between them. CDR1 SGHRS and CDR2 YFSETQ come from the germline V gene. CDR3 length: 15 residues. This clonotype was obtained from a human donor with classical Hodgkin lymphoma. The genes are TRBV5-1 and TRBJ2-2; unclear D gene. Here the sequenced sample was peripheral blood mononuclear cells (PBMCs), taken before the second cycle of nivolumab. This chain's CDR3 is CASSLAGVNTGELFF. The CDR3, as DNA: TGCGCCAGCAGCTTGGCCGGAGTGAACACCGGGGAGCTGTTTTTT.